This T cell receptor (beta chain) stems from a study of T cell responses to AZD1222 COVID-19 vaccine. Germline V lookup: CDR1 GTSNPN, CDR2 SVGIG (reference sequence). The CDR3 length is 21 residues. V gave up 2 bases and J gave up 0 bases; unmatched junction bases: 19. Some clones are missing from TCRdb's copy, which holds only in-frame ones; the method was immunoSEQ multiplex PCR. Here the sample spans 95,000 to 100,000 clones, 70% to 90% being singletons. A word on this clone: Its antigen is currently unknown.

Whole-study results and caveats: Just a handful of AZD1222 recipients were seropositive at baseline.

This chain uses TRBV30 with TRBJ1-5; 10 nucleotides match TRBD1. The origin of this receptor is an adult in good health. The sample consisted of peripheral blood, taken on day 0 of AZD1222 vaccination. CDR3 in DNA: TGTGCCTGGAGTTCGTACAGCCCGACAGGGGGCAGCGTTTATAGCAATCAGCCCCAGCATTTT. Translating it yields CAWSSYSPTGGSVYSNQPQHF.